This entry lists 3 T cell receptor beta chains sequenced from one sample in a study of T cell changes during pregnancy in multiple sclerosis. TCRdb's table, derived via immunoSEQ multiplex PCR, lists solely in-frame clones and lacks some. This table has some 51,000 clones, about 94% appearing once. The specimen comprised CD8+ T cells from peripheral blood mononuclear cells, sampled in the first trimester of pregnancy. Receptors originate from a female donor with multiple sclerosis, enrolled in a pregnancy study.

The chain couples TRBV4-2 to TRBJ1-1; TRBD1 is a possible D gene (5 bases). In germline, CDR1 is LGHNA, CDR2 YNFKEQ. V lost 1 base and J lost 6, with 9 bases in between. The CDR3 is 13 residues long. The CDR3 DNA reads as TGTGCCAGCAGCCAAGCGGGACTTTCTGAAGCTTTCTTT. Translated, it gives CASSQAGLSEAFF.

V and J are TRBV29-1 and TRBJ1-1; D unresolved. Germline V CDR1 and CDR2: SQVTM, ANQGSEA. This CDR3 region has 13 residues. CDR3: CSVTEVLNTEAFF. For the CDR3, the DNA is TGCAGTGTAACGGAGGTTTTGAACACTGAAGCTTTCTTT.

This clone has a single count. This chain connects TRBV9 to TRBJ2-7, with 7 bases matching TRBD1. The CDR3 consists of 13 residues. Germline V gene sequence: CDR1 SGDLS, CDR2 YYNGEE. The junction had 1 base not matched to a gene; V was cut back by 3 bases and J by 1 base. CDR3: CASSGDSSYEQYF. CDR3 DNA sequence: TGTGCCAGCAGCGGGGACAGTTCCTACGAGCAGTACTTC.